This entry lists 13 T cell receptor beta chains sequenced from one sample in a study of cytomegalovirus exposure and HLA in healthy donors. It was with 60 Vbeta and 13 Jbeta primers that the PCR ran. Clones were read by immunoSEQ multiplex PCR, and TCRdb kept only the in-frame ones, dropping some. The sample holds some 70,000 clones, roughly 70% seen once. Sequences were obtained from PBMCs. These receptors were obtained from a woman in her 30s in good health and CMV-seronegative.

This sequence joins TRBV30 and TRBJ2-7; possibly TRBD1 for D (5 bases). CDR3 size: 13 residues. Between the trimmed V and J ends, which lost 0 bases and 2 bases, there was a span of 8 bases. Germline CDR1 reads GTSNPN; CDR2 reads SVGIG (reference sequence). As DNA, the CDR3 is TGTGCCTGGAGTGTACAGGTAGCCTACGAGCAGTACTTC. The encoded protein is CAWSVQVAYEQYF.

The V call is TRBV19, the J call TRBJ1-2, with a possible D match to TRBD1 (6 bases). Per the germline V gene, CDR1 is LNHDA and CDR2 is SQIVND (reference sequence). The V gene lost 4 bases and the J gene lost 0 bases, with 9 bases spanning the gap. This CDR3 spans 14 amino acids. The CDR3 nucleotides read TGTGCCAGTAGTAGGACAGTCTCTAACTATGGCTACACCTTC. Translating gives CASSRTVSNYGYTF.

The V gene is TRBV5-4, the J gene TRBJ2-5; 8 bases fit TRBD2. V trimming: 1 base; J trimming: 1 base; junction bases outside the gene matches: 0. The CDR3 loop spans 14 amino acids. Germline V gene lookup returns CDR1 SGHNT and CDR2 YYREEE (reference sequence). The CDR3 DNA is TGTGCCAGCAGCTTGCGGGGGGGCCAAGAGACCCAGTACTTC. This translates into CASSLRGGQETQYF.

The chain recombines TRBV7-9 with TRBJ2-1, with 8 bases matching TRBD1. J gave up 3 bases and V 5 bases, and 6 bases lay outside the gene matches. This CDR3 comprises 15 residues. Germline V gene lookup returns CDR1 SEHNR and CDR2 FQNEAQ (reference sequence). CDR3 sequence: CASSVGTGGYNEQFF. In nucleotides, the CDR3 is TGTGCCAGCAGCGTAGGGACAGGTGGCTACAATGAGCAGTTCTTC.

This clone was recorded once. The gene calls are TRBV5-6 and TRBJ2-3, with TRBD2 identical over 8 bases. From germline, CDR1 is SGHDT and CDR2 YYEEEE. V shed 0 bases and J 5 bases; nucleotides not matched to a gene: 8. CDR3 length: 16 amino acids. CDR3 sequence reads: CASSLGAGGGLDTQYF. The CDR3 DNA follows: TGTGCCAGCAGCTTGGGGGCGGGGGGAGGCCTAGATACGCAGTATTTT.

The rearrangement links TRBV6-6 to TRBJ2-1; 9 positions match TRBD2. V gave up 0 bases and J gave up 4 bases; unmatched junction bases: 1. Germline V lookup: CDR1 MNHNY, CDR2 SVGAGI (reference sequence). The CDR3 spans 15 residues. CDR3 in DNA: TGTGCCAGCAGTTACTCTAGCGGGGGATACAATGAGCAGTTCTTC. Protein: CASSYSSGGYNEQFF.

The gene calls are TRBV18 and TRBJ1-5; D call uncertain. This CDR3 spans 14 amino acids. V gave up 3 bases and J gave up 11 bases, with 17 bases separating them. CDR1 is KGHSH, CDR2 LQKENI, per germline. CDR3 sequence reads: CASSPETPGAAQHF. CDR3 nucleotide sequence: TGTGCCAGCTCACCGGAAACACCCGGAGCGGCCCAGCATTTT.

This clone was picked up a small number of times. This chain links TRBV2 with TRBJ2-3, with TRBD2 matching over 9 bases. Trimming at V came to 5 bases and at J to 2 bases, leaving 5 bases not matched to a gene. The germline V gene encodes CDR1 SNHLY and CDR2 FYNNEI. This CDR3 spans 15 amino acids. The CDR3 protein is CASSNERGATDTQYF. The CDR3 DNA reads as TGTGCCAGCAGTAACGAGCGGGGGGCCACAGATACGCAGTATTTT. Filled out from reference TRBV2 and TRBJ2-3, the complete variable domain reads EPEVTQTPSHQVTQMGQEVILRCVPISNHLYFYWYRQILGQKVEFLVSFYNNEISEKSEIFDDQFSVERPDGSNFTLKIRSTKLEDSAMYFCASSNERGATDTQYFGPGTRLTVL.

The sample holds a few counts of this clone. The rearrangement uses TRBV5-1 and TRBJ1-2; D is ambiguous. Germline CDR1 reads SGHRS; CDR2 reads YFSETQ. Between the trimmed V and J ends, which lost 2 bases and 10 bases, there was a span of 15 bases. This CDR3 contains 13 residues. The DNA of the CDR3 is TGCGCCAGCAGCTTCAGTCGGGATGTCCCCTACACCTTC. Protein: CASSFSRDVPYTF. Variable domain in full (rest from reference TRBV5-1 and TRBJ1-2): KAGVTQTPRYLIKTRGQQVTLSCSPISGHRSVSWYQQTPGQGLQFLFEYFSETQRNKGNFPGRFSGRQFSNSRSEMNVSTLELGDSALYLCASSFSRDVPYTFGSGTRLTVV.

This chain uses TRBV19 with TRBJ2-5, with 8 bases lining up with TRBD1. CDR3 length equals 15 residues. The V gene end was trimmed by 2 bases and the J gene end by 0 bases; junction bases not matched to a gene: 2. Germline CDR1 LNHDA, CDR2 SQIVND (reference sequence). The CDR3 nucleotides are TGTGCCAGTAGTATAACAGGGGGAAACCAAGAGACCCAGTACTTC. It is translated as CASSITGGNQETQYF. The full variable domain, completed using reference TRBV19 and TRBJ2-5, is DGGITQSPKYLFRKEGQNVTLSCEQNLNHDAMYWYRQDPGQGLRLIYYSQIVNDFQKGDIAEGYSVSREKKESFPLTVTSAQKNPTAFYLCASSITGGNQETQYFGPGTRLLVL.

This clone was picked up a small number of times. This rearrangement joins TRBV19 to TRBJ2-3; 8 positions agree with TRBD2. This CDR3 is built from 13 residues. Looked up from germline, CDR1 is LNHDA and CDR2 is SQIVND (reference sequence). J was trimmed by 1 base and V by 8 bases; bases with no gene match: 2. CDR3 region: CASRSGGTDTQYF. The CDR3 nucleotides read TGTGCCAGTCGTAGCGGGGGCACAGATACGCAGTATTTT.

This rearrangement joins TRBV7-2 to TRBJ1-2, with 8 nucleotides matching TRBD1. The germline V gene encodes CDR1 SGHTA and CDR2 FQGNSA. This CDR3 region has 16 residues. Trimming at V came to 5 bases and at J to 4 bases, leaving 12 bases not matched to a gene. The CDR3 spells CASSTHAGGAIYGYTF. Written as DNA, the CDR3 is TGTGCCAGCAGCACCCACGCAGGGGGCGCCATCTATGGCTACACCTTC.

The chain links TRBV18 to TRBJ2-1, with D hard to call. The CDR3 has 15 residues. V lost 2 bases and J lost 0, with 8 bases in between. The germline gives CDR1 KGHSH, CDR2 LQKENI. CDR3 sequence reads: CASSPLVSSYNEQFF. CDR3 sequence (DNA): TGTGCCAGCTCACCATTAGTGAGCTCCTACAATGAGCAGTTCTTC.